Listed below are T cell receptor beta chains from one sample, sequenced in a study of T cells in Graves' hyperthyroidism and ophthalmopathy. TCRdb reanalysed the multiplex PCR reads using MiXCR and keeps one entry per CDR3 protein. The sample lists roughly 580,000 distinct CDR3 sequences; approximately 15% were seen once. Sequencing was performed on blood. All receptors derive from a young woman with Graves' hyperthyroidism that later progressed to Graves' ophthalmopathy. Each CDR3 is given with its conserved first and last residue. The order of the fields is J gene, clone size, D gene, V gene, CDR3 DNA, CDR3 protein. A D gene is named only where the DNA matches it firmly. The listing skips clone size in some rows; elsewhere it reads once, few, many or a size class.

J: TRBJ2-1; size: NA; D: TRBD1; V: TRBV7-6; DNA: TGTGCCAGCAGCTCCAGGACAGGGGAAGCTGAGCAGTTCTTC; CDR3: CASSSRTGEAEQFF
J: TRBJ1-4; size: few; D: NA; V: TRBV7-2; DNA: TGTGCCAGCAGCTTAGGGACAGTTAATGAAAAACTGTTTTTT; CDR3: CASSLGTVNEKLFF
J: TRBJ2-3; size: many; D: NA; V: TRBV18; DNA: TGTGCCAGCTCTGCAACAGGGCCTCCCACAGATACGCAGTATTTT; CDR3: CASSATGPPTDTQYF
J: TRBJ1-2; size: many; D: NA; V: TRBV24-1; DNA: TGTGCCACCAGTGTACAGGCGCACTATGGCTACACCTTC; CDR3: CATSVQAHYGYTF
J: TRBJ1-2; size: many; D: NA; V: TRBV2; DNA: TGTGCCAGCAGCGAAGGGACGGCCGCTAACTATGGCTACACCTTC; CDR3: CASSEGTAANYGYTF
J: TRBJ1-5; size: NA; D: NA; V: TRBV2; DNA: TGTGCCAGCAGTGGGGACAATCCCAATCAGCCCCAGCATTTT; CDR3: CASSGDNPNQPQHF
J: TRBJ2-7; size: NA; D: TRBD1; V: TRBV18; DNA: TGTGCCAGCTCTCTCATCGGACAGGGCTTGGCAGTCTACGAGCAGTACTTC; CDR3: CASSLIGQGLAVYEQYF
J: TRBJ2-3; size: many; D: TRBD2; V: TRBV30; DNA: TGTGCCTGGAGTTTAAGCGGGAATACGCAGTATTTT; CDR3: CAWSLSGNTQYF
J: TRBJ1-6; size: many; D: NA; V: TRBV30; DNA: TGTGCCTGGAGCTACGACGTTGGGGACCGGTACTATTCACCCCTCCACTTT; CDR3: CAWSYDVGDRYYSPLHF
J: TRBJ2-3; size: many; D: TRBD2; V: TRBV2; DNA: TGTGCCAGCAGCCCCGGGACTAGCTACACAGATACGCAGTATTTT; CDR3: CASSPGTSYTDTQYF
J: TRBJ1-1; size: many; D: NA; V: TRBV28; DNA: TGTGCCAGCAGTTTATCAGGGGTTGAAGCTTTCTTT; CDR3: CASSLSGVEAFF
J: TRBJ1-2; size: many; D: TRBD1; V: TRBV19; DNA: TGTGCCAGCTCGCTGACAGGGGGCGCAGGTGGCTACACCTTC; CDR3: CASSLTGGAGGYTF
J: TRBJ1-2; size: many; D: NA; V: TRBV6-5; DNA: TGTGCCAGCAGTTACGACCGGAGGGGCTACACCTTC; CDR3: CASSYDRRGYTF
J: TRBJ1-1; size: many; D: NA; V: TRBV11-3; DNA: TGTGCCAGTGTGGAGTCCACTGAAGCTTTCTTT; CDR3: CASVESTEAFF
J: TRBJ2-3; size: many; D: NA; V: TRBV11-3; DNA: TGTGCCAGCAGCTTAGATCTCGGTAGCACAGATACGCAGTATTTT; CDR3: CASSLDLGSTDTQYF
J: TRBJ2-5; size: NA; D: TRBD2; V: TRBV7-2; DNA: TGTGCCAGCAGCACGTCTAGCGGGAGCTCGGAGACCCAGTACTTC; CDR3: CASSTSSGSSETQYF
J: TRBJ2-5; size: NA; D: TRBD2; V: TRBV15; DNA: TGTGCCACCAGCAATATAGCGGGAACTGAGACCCAGTACTTC; CDR3: CATSNIAGTETQYF
J: TRBJ2-6; size: many; D: NA; V: TRBV2; DNA: TGTGCCAGCAGACCCATGGGAGGTGGGGCCAACGTCCTGACTTTC; CDR3: CASRPMGGGANVLTF
J: TRBJ1-1; size: many; D: NA; V: TRBV30; DNA: TGTGCCTGGGCTCCATTGGGATCACCAGCTTTCTTT; CDR3: CAWAPLGSPAFF
J: TRBJ2-1; size: many; D: TRBD1; V: TRBV30; DNA: TGTGCCTGGAGTCAAGGGGGCCTCCTTCACCAGTTCTTC; CDR3: CAWSQGGLLHQFF
J: TRBJ2-2; size: NA; D: NA; V: TRBV15; DNA: TGTGCCACCAGCAGAGATCGGGACTTCACCCGGGAGCTGTTTTTT; CDR3: CATSRDRDFTRELFF
J: TRBJ2-7; size: many; D: NA; V: TRBV7-2; DNA: TGTGCCAGCAGCTACGGGACATCTCCTCGAGAGGGCTACGAGCAGTACTTC; CDR3: CASSYGTSPREGYEQYF
J: TRBJ1-2; size: many; D: TRBD1; V: TRBV19; DNA: TGTGCCAGTAGCCTAGGGACAGGGCCAAACTATGGCTACACCTTC; CDR3: CASSLGTGPNYGYTF
J: TRBJ2-7; size: NA; D: NA; V: TRBV29-1; DNA: TGCAGCGTTGGTTCGGGGCTCGAGCAGTACTTC; CDR3: CSVGSGLEQYF
J: TRBJ2-1; size: few; D: TRBD1; V: TRBV7-9; DNA: TGTGCCAGCAGGGGACCGGGACAGGGGGCTCGTAATGAGCAGTTCTTC; CDR3: CASRGPGQGARNEQFF
J: TRBJ2-1; size: NA; D: TRBD2; V: TRBV11-2; DNA: TGTGCCAGCAGCTTAAGCGGAGGACTAGCGGGAGGGTCGAATGAGCAGTTCTTC; CDR3: CASSLSGGLAGGSNEQFF
J: TRBJ2-3; size: many; D: TRBD2; V: TRBV6-2/TRBV6-3; DNA: TGTGCCAGCAGCGTGACCGGACTAGCGGGAACTGATACGCAGTATTTT; CDR3: CASSVTGLAGTDTQYF
J: TRBJ2-2; size: many; D: NA; V: TRBV11-2; DNA: TGTGCCAGCAGCTTTTCCGCTGCTTTGTTGAGTACCGGGGAGCTGTTTTTT; CDR3: CASSFSAALLSTGELFF
J: TRBJ2-2; size: NA; D: NA; V: TRBV14; DNA: TGTGCCAGCAGCCAAGATTCTAGGATTCCCGGGGAGCTGTTTTTT; CDR3: CASSQDSRIPGELFF
J: TRBJ2-1; size: few; D: TRBD2; V: TRBV27; DNA: TGTGCCAGCAGTTTATCGATGGGACTAGCGTTTAATGAGCAGTTCTTC; CDR3: CASSLSMGLAFNEQFF
J: TRBJ2-1; size: many; D: TRBD2; V: TRBV7-9; DNA: TGTGCCAGCACCATACTAGCGGGAGAGAATGAGCAGTTCTTC; CDR3: CASTILAGENEQFF
J: TRBJ2-5; size: many; D: TRBD2; V: TRBV11-2; DNA: TGTGCCAGCAGCTATCGAGCGGGAGGTCCGGGAGAGACCCAGTACTTC; CDR3: CASSYRAGGPGETQYF
J: TRBJ1-2; size: many; D: NA; V: TRBV24-1; DNA: TGTGCCACCAGTGCGGGGGGCGTTGGTGGCTACACCTTC; CDR3: CATSAGGVGGYTF
J: TRBJ2-7; size: many; D: TRBD2; V: TRBV20-1; DNA: TGCAGTGCACTAGCGGGTCCCACCGCCGAGCAGTACTTC; CDR3: CSALAGPTAEQYF
J: TRBJ1-1; size: many; D: TRBD1; V: TRBV27; DNA: TGTGCCAGCAGTCCTCTCACCGTGACAGGGGTGAACACTGAAGCTTTCTTT; CDR3: CASSPLTVTGVNTEAFF
J: TRBJ1-1; size: NA; D: NA; V: TRBV5-5; DNA: TGTGCCAGCAGCCGGGCCCCTGAAGCTTTCTTT; CDR3: CASSRAPEAFF
J: TRBJ2-7; size: NA; D: TRBD1; V: TRBV7-8; DNA: TGTGCCAGCAGCTTAGTGGACAGGGCGGTCGACGAGCAGTACTTC; CDR3: CASSLVDRAVDEQYF
J: TRBJ2-3; size: NA; D: NA; V: TRBV28; DNA: TGTGCCAGCAGTCGATTACACCCTCGGGCCTCTAGCACAGATACGCAGTATTTT; CDR3: CASSRLHPRASSTDTQYF
J: TRBJ2-5; size: few; D: NA; V: TRBV4-1; DNA: TGCGCCAGCAGCCAAGGGGCTGGGCGGGGAAAGGAAGAGACCCAGTACTTC; CDR3: CASSQGAGRGKEETQYF
J: TRBJ1-5; size: many; D: NA; V: TRBV12-3/TRBV12-4; DNA: TGTGCCAGCAGTCCTTCCCAGGGTGCTGGGGGTCAGCCCCAGCATTTT; CDR3: CASSPSQGAGGQPQHF
J: TRBJ2-1; size: many; D: TRBD2; V: TRBV29-1; DNA: TGCAGCGTTGGCCCCGGGACTACCGGCAACAATGAGCAGTTCTTC; CDR3: CSVGPGTTGNNEQFF
J: TRBJ1-4; size: many; D: NA; V: TRBV2; DNA: TGTGCCAGCAGTGAAAGAGGGAACCTGGGACCAACTAATGAAAAACTGTTTTTT; CDR3: CASSERGNLGPTNEKLFF
J: TRBJ2-3; size: many; D: TRBD2; V: TRBV6-1; DNA: TGTGCCAGCAGTACCGTAGCGGGAGTGAGCACAGATACGCAGTATTTT; CDR3: CASSTVAGVSTDTQYF
J: TRBJ1-1; size: many; D: NA; V: TRBV19; DNA: TGTGCCAGTAGTATATCCCCCGCGTCACTTACGGGGGCTTTCTTT; CDR3: CASSISPASLTGAFF
J: TRBJ1-2; size: once; D: NA; V: TRBV19; DNA: TGTGCCAGTAGTTCGTCCCGGGACATCAGAGCTAACTATGGCTACACCTTC; CDR3: CASSSSRDIRANYGYTF
J: TRBJ1-1; size: NA; D: NA; V: TRBV7-2; DNA: TGTGCCAGCAGCGCTCAGTGGAACACTGAAGCTTTCTTT; CDR3: CASSAQWNTEAFF
J: TRBJ1-1; size: many; D: TRBD1; V: TRBV2; DNA: TGTGCCAGCAGTGCCGGACAGGGCCGGACTGAAGCTTTCTTT; CDR3: CASSAGQGRTEAFF
J: TRBJ1-5; size: many; D: NA; V: TRBV28; DNA: TGTGCCAGCAGTTTCCCCCGGGGCAATCAGCCCCAGCATTTT; CDR3: CASSFPRGNQPQHF
J: TRBJ2-3; size: NA; D: NA; V: TRBV7-8; DNA: TGTGCCAGCAGCCTTAGCGGCGGAAATACGCAGTATTTT; CDR3: CASSLSGGNTQYF
J: TRBJ1-2; size: many; D: NA; V: TRBV12-5; DNA: TGTGCTAGTGGTTTGGACCCCCATGTTGGAGGCAGCTCTAACTATGGCTACACCTTC; CDR3: CASGLDPHVGGSSNYGYTF
J: TRBJ1-3; size: many; D: NA; V: TRBV11-2; DNA: TGTGCCAGCAGCTTCGCGGGAGGAAACACCATATATTTT; CDR3: CASSFAGGNTIYF
J: TRBJ2-3; size: few; D: NA; V: TRBV6-2/TRBV6-3; DNA: TGTGCCAGCAGTTTTTACAGGAGGAGCACAGATACGCAGTATTTT; CDR3: CASSFYRRSTDTQYF
J: TRBJ2-7; size: few; D: TRBD1; V: TRBV3-1; DNA: TGTGCCAGCAGCCAAGGAGGGACAGGGGTGTACGAGCAGTACTTC; CDR3: CASSQGGTGVYEQYF
J: TRBJ1-1; size: many; D: NA; V: TRBV7-8; DNA: TGTGCCAGCAGCTTAGCAGGGCAGGGTACTCTGAACACTGAAGCTTTCTTT; CDR3: CASSLAGQGTLNTEAFF
J: TRBJ2-7; size: many; D: TRBD2; V: TRBV20-1; DNA: TGCAGTGCTAGGGACCCGGCAGCGGGAGTGGATTACGAGCAGTACTTC; CDR3: CSARDPAAGVDYEQYF